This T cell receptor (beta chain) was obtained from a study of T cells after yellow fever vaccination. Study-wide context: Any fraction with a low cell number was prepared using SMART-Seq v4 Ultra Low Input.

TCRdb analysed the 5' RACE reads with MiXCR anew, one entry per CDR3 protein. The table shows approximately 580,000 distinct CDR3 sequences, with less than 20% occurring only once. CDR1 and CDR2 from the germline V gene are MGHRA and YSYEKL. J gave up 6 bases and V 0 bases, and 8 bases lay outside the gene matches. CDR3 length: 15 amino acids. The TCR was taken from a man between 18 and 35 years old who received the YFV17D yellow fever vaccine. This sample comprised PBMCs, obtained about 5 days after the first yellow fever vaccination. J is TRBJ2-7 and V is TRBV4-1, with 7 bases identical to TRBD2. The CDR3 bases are TGCGCCAGCAGCCAAGAACCCTCGGGGAGGGTCGAGCAGTACTTC. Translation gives CASSQEPSGRVEQYF.